Below are 28 T cell receptor beta chains sequenced from a single sample in a study of blood T cell repertoires in COVID-19. The method was immunoSEQ multiplex PCR; TCRdb's version includes in-frame clones alone and lacks a portion of them. The data contain over 120,000 clones, roughly nine tenths of them singletons. Sequenced sample: peripheral blood. Every receptor here comes from a human donor in a cohort sampled during active COVID-19.

The rearrangement links TRBV18 to TRBJ2-7; TRBD1 matches 8 bases. V was pared by 6 bases and J by 4 bases, with 11 bases of the junction left unmatched. The CDR3 is made up of 15 amino acids. The germline gives CDR1 KGHSH, CDR2 LQKENI. The CDR3 loop is CASSRAGQDRYEQYF. The CDR3 DNA follows: TGTGCCAGCTCTCGGGCGGGACAGGACAGATACGAGCAGTACTTC.

The chain is built from TRBV24-1 and TRBJ1-1; the D gene is possibly TRBD1 (5 bases). Germline values: CDR1 KGHDR, CDR2 SFDVKD. The CDR3 sequence is 13 residues long. Trimming removed 2 bases from V and 10 bases from J, with 13 bases in between. The CDR3 loop reads CATSDSGRVGAFF. DNA for the CDR3: TGTGCCACCAGTGATTCAGGGAGGGTGGGAGCTTTCTTT.

V is TRBV28 and J is TRBJ2-5; TRBD2 aligns across 12 bases. The CDR3 is 17 amino acids. From germline, CDR1 is MDHEN and CDR2 SYDVKM. The V segment lost 2 bases and the J segment 5 bases; nucleotides outside the gene matches: 9. CDR3 sequence (DNA): TGTGCCAGCAGTTTACCGACGTCTAGCGGGGGGGCGGAGACCCAGTACTTC. Translated, it gives CASSLPTSSGGAETQYF.

The rearrangement joins TRBV13 to TRBJ1-3; 12 positions agree with TRBD1. V lost 2 bases and J lost 4; bases outside the gene matches: 6. CDR3 length equals 17 residues. Germline values: CDR1 PRHDT, CDR2 FYEKMQ (reference sequence). Here the CDR3 reads CASSLKRDRGQGNTIYF. As DNA, the CDR3 is TGTGCCAGCAGCTTAAAGCGGGACAGGGGGCAAGGAAACACCATATATTTT.

J is TRBJ1-5 and V is TRBV6-5; 9 nucleotides align to TRBD1. V trimming: 6 bases; J trimming: 6 bases; junction bases outside the gene matches: 6. CDR1 is MNHEY, CDR2 SVGAGI, per germline. The CDR3 is 14 residues long. This CDR3 is CASSPGTGFQPQHF. The CDR3 DNA reads TGTGCCAGCAGCCCCGGGACAGGGTTTCAGCCCCAGCATTTT.

This clone was observed once. V usage is TRBV5-1 and J usage is TRBJ2-7; 11 bases map to TRBD1. Germline CDR1 SGHRS, CDR2 YFSETQ. This CDR3 contains 15 residues. The V segment lost 4 bases and the J segment 7 bases; nucleotides outside the gene matches: 10. CDR3 in amino acids: CASSGGQGGFQEQYF. Written as DNA, the CDR3 is TGCGCCAGCAGCGGGGGACAGGGGGGTTTTCAGGAGCAGTACTTC.

The rearrangement uses TRBV11-2 and TRBJ2-7; 7 positions agree with TRBD1. Germline CDR1 SGHAT, CDR2 FQNNGV. The CDR3 sequence is 14 residues long. The J segment lost 2 bases and the V segment lost 7 bases, leaving 8 bases of the junction unmatched. The CDR3 loop is CASTPPQGAYEQYF. In DNA, the CDR3 is TGTGCCAGCACCCCCCCCCAGGGGGCCTACGAGCAGTACTTC.

The chain recombines TRBV5-6 with TRBJ2-7; TRBD1 aligns across 8 bases. The CDR3 is 11 residues long. J gave up 5 bases and V 9 bases, and 4 bases lay outside the gene matches. Germline V gene lookup returns CDR1 SGHDT and CDR2 YYEEEE. The CDR3 is CAIGQGHEQYF. The CDR3 region has the DNA TGTGCCATCGGACAGGGCCACGAGCAGTACTTC.

CDR3 in DNA: TGTGCCAGCAGTTACTCCCGAAGGAGCTCCTACGAGCAGTACTTC. Protein sequence: CASSYSRRSSYEQYF. The J gene is TRBJ2-7, the V gene TRBV6-2 or TRBV6-3, with D uncertain. V lost 0 bases to trimming and J lost 0 bases, with 9 bases between them. In germline, CDR1 is MNHEY, CDR2 SVGEGT. The CDR3 covers 15 residues.

This rearrangement joins TRBV13 to TRBJ2-5; D perhaps matches TRBD2 (6 bases). Trimming cost V 0 bases and J 5 bases, with 13 bases left between them. CDR1 and CDR2 (germline): PRHDT, FYEKMQ (reference sequence). The CDR3 is made up of 15 amino acids. CDR3 sequence reads: CASSLGAEGHETQYF. For the CDR3, the DNA is TGTGCCAGCAGCTTAGGAGCGGAGGGCCATGAGACCCAGTACTTC.

The chain carries TRBV4-1 and TRBJ2-3; D not certain. CDR3 size: 13 residues. Germline CDR1 is MGHRA and CDR2 is YSYEKL. Trimming cost V 0 bases and J 5 bases, with 6 bases left between them. DNA for the CDR3: TGCGCCAGCAGCCAAGATCCCCTAGATACGCAGTATTTT. Translating it yields CASSQDPLDTQYF.

V usage is TRBV19 and J usage is TRBJ1-4; a weak D match, TRBD1 (5 bases). Germline CDR1 reads LNHDA; CDR2 reads SQIVND (reference sequence). The V and J ends lost 6 bases and 4 bases respectively, with 15 bases between them. The CDR3 runs to 15 residues. CDR3: CASRTPTVDNEKLFF. DNA for the CDR3: TGTGCCAGTAGGACTCCGACAGTAGATAATGAAAAACTGTTTTTT.

V gene TRBV4-2 combines with J gene TRBJ1-2; a weak D match, TRBD1 (5 bases). Germline loops: CDR1 LGHNA, CDR2 YNFKEQ. V was pared by 1 base and J by 5 bases, with 11 bases between. The CDR3 is 14 amino acids. The CDR3 DNA reads TGTGCCAGCAGCCAAGTGGAGGGGCGGTATGGCTACACCTTC. It encodes CASSQVEGRYGYTF.

The chain employs TRBV10-3 and TRBJ2-5; D is perhaps TRBD2 (5 bases). Germline V gene sequence: CDR1 ENHRY, CDR2 SYGVKD. Between the trimmed V and J ends, which lost 3 bases and 1 base, there was a span of 15 bases. The CDR3 consists of 16 residues. The CDR3 here is CAISDISGGTQETQYF. In DNA, the CDR3 is TGTGCCATCAGTGACATAAGTGGAGGCACCCAAGAGACCCAGTACTTC.

The V call is TRBV18, the J call TRBJ1-4, with TRBD1 identical over 11 bases. The V segment lost 3 bases and the J segment 3 bases; nucleotides outside the gene matches: 0. The CDR3 is made up of 15 amino acids. Germline loops: CDR1 KGHSH, CDR2 LQKENI. Here the CDR3 reads CASSPGQGANEKLFF. In nucleotides, the CDR3 is TGTGCCAGCTCACCGGGACAGGGGGCTAATGAAAAACTGTTTTTT.

V and J are TRBV7-2 and TRBJ1-1; tentatively, D is TRBD1 (6 bases). CDR3 length equals 13 residues. Germline V lookup: CDR1 SGHTA, CDR2 FQGNSA. The V and J ends lost 1 base and 4 bases respectively, with 7 bases between them. The CDR3, as DNA: TGTGCCAGCAGCTTAGAGACAGGCACTGAAGCTTTCTTT. It yields the protein CASSLETGTEAFF.

The CDR3 reads CASSLQGSDEAFF. The CDR3 coding sequence is TGTGCCAGCAGCCTTCAGGGGTCCGATGAAGCTTTCTTT. The chain recombines TRBV27 with TRBJ1-1; D is possibly TRBD1 (6 bases). The germline gives CDR1 MNHEY, CDR2 SMNVEV (reference sequence). With 6 bases removed from V and 7 bases from J, the gap between germline ends came to 15 bases. The CDR3 has 13 amino acids.

CDR3 residues: CASSSVWTEETQYF. Here the CDR3 DNA reads TGTGCCAGCAGCTCTGTTTGGACAGAAGAGACCCAGTACTTC. The genes are TRBV14 and TRBJ2-5; possibly TRBD1 for D (6 bases). Germline V gives CDR1 SGHDN, CDR2 FVKESK. This CDR3 has 14 residues. The germline V and J ends were trimmed by 5 bases and 3 bases, with 13 bases remaining between them.

This clone appeared a few times. The CDR3, as DNA: TGTGCCAGCAGTGGCAGGGTCGACCAGCCCCAGCATTTT. Encoded protein: CASSGRVDQPQHF. The chain has TRBV27 and TRBJ1-5; possibly TRBD1 for D (5 bases). Trimming took off 5 bases at V and 7 bases at J, with 12 bases between the two ends. CDR1 is MNHEY, CDR2 SMNVEV, per germline (reference sequence). The CDR3 runs to 13 residues.

CDR3 region: CASSTTGGGANVLTF. CDR3 in DNA: TGTGCCAGCAGCACCACAGGGGGTGGGGCCAACGTCCTGACTTTC. The V gene is TRBV9, the J gene TRBJ2-6; 8 bases are a match to TRBD1. The CDR3 length is 15 residues. CDR1 and CDR2 from the germline V gene are SGDLS and YYNGEE. Losses at the gene ends were 4 bases for V and 3 bases for J; bases not matched to a gene: 3.

The chain joins TRBV7-9 to TRBJ1-1; TRBD1 might be the D (5 bases). V was clipped by 5 bases and J by 6 bases, with 13 bases between them. From germline, CDR1 is SEHNR and CDR2 FQNEAQ (reference sequence). The CDR3 length is 13 residues. The DNA of the CDR3 is TGTGCCAGCAGCCGAGTGGGCAGGGCTGAAGCTTTCTTT. Its translation is CASSRVGRAEAFF. The full variable domain, its missing parts supplied by reference TRBV7-9 and TRBJ1-1, is DTGVSQNPRHKITKRGQNVTFRCDPISEHNRLYWYRQTLGQGPEFLTYFQNEAQLEKSRLLSDRFSAERPKGSFSTLEIQRTEQGDSAMYLCASSRVGRAEAFFGQGTRLTVV.

The gene calls are TRBV6-5 and TRBJ1-1; 7 positions match TRBD1. The CDR3 extends over 13 amino acids. From germline, CDR1 is MNHEY and CDR2 SVGAGI. Trimming removed 6 bases from V and 5 bases from J; junction bases left unmatched: 6. The CDR3 DNA follows: TGTGCCAGCAGGACGACAGGGAGGACTGAAGCTTTCTTT. Its protein is CASRTTGRTEAFF.

The chain joins TRBV6-5 to TRBJ2-7; TRBD1 might be the D (5 bases). CDR1 MNHEY and CDR2 SVGAGI come from the germline V gene. The CDR3 extends over 13 amino acids. V was cut by 6 bases and J by 3 bases, with 12 bases left in between. CDR3 in amino acids: CASSHPGNYEQYF. The CDR3 coding sequence is TGTGCCAGCAGCCACCCAGGGAACTACGAGCAGTACTTC.

The rearrangement uses TRBV30 and TRBJ1-4; weak D call: TRBD1 (6 bases). The ends were cut back, 4 bases at V and 3 bases at J, with 9 bases in the middle. This CDR3 is built from 13 residues. Germline assignment: CDR1 GTSNPN and CDR2 SVGIG (reference sequence). The chain's CDR3 is CAWTTGPNEKLFF. As DNA, the CDR3 is TGTGCCTGGACAACAGGGCCTAATGAAAAACTGTTTTTT. Drawing the rest from reference TRBV30 and TRBJ1-4, the complete variable domain is SQTIHQWPATLVQPVGSPLSLECTVEGTSNPNLYWYRQAAGRGLQLLFYSVGIGQISSEVPQNLSASRPQDRQFILSSKKLLLSDSGFYLCAWTTGPNEKLFFGSGTQLSVL.

In this sample, this clone turned up once. The chain is built from TRBV6-5 and TRBJ1-2; no firm D call. This CDR3 is 13 amino acids long. Germline lookup yields CDR1 MNHEY and CDR2 SVGAGI. V shed 10 bases and J shed 4 bases, with 16 bases lying between them. The CDR3 region is CATTLNGFYGYTF. DNA for the CDR3: TGTGCCACCACCCTTAACGGGTTCTATGGCTACACCTTC.

This chain uses TRBV19 with TRBJ1-2; 12 bases agree with TRBD1. V lost 3 bases to trimming and J lost 4 bases; unmatched junction nucleotides: 3. CDR1 is LNHDA and CDR2 is SQIVND in the germline V gene (reference sequence). CDR3 size: 15 residues. The CDR3 bases are TGTGCCAGTAGTATGGGGACAGGGGGCATCTATGGCTACACCTTC. This gives the protein CASSMGTGGIYGYTF.

DNA for the CDR3: TGTGCCAGCAGTCCGCCAGCAGGGGTCAATGAGCAGTTCTTC. It translates to CASSPPAGVNEQFF. The J gene is TRBJ2-1, the V gene TRBV16; D is possibly TRBD1 (6 bases). V gave up 6 bases and J gave up 6 bases, with 15 bases separating them. The length of the CDR3 is 14 residues. The germline V gene encodes CDR1 KGHSY and CDR2 FQNENV.

The chain joins TRBV4-2 to TRBJ2-5; 7 nucleotides agree with TRBD1. CDR1 is LGHNA and CDR2 is YNFKEQ in the germline V gene. Losses at the gene ends were 0 bases for V and 4 bases for J; bases not matched to a gene: 5. The CDR3 consists of 15 residues. The CDR3 loop is CASSQEQGIGETQYF. Here the CDR3 DNA reads TGTGCCAGCAGCCAAGAACAGGGGATTGGAGAGACCCAGTACTTC.